Listed here are 9 T cell receptor beta chains from one sample, sequenced in a study of blood T cells in healthy people across ages. Together with a sample-barcoded 5' primer, a J-beta primer mix was included in a second PCR lasting about 7 to 11 cycles. MiXCR, applied by TCRdb to the 5' RACE reads, yields one record per CDR3 protein. The table records approximately 1.5 million distinct CDR3 sequences, roughly 32% of them present only once. Sequenced sample: blood. These receptors were taken from a woman between 25 and 40 years old in good health.

The chain links TRBV28 to TRBJ1-4; 7 positions agree with TRBD1. After removal of 6 bases from V and 4 bases from J, the junction contained 11 bases not matched to a gene. CDR3 size: 16 residues. CDR1 and CDR2 from the germline V gene are MDHEN and SYDVKM. The CDR3 region is CASSPTGEGINEKLFF. CDR3 DNA sequence: TGTGCCAGCAGCCCTACAGGGGAAGGGATTAATGAAAAACTGTTTTTT. The full variable domain, rest sourced from reference TRBV28 and TRBJ1-4, is DVKVTQSSRYLVKRTGEKVFLECVQDMDHENMFWYRQDPGLGLRLIYFSYDVKMKEKGDIPEGYSVSREKKERFSLILESASTNQTSMYLCASSPTGEGINEKLFFGSGTQLSVL.

In its sample, this clonotype was seen once. The chain recombines TRBV5-1 with TRBJ2-2, with TRBD1 identical over 8 bases. The CDR3 contains 15 residues. Germline V lookup: CDR1 SGHRS, CDR2 YFSETQ. V lost 1 base and J lost 6; bases outside the gene matches: 5. For the CDR3, the DNA is TGCGCCAGCAGCTTGAGCAGGGGGCGTTCCGGGGAGCTGTTTTTT. Residues: CASSLSRGRSGELFF.

The chain employs TRBV3-1 and TRBJ2-2, with D unresolved. The CDR3 covers 15 residues. Trimming took 1 base from V and 6 from J, leaving 12 bases between them. The germline CDR1 and CDR2 sequences are LGHDT and YNNKEL (reference sequence). The CDR3 nucleotides read TGTGCCAGCAGCCAAGTTAAGAAAGCGTCCGGGGAGCTGTTTTTT. Protein: CASSQVKKASGELFF.

The chain recombines TRBV3-1 with TRBJ2-6, with no clear D. Germline loops: CDR1 LGHDT, CDR2 YNNKEL (reference sequence). Trimming removed 5 bases from V and 1 base from J, with 9 bases in between. The length of the CDR3 is 15 residues. The CDR3 region has the DNA TGTGCCAGCAGCTGGACGATTTCTGGGGCCAACGTCCTGACTTTC. This sequence encodes CASSWTISGANVLTF.

The chain employs TRBV4-1 and TRBJ1-1; 9 bases match TRBD1. CDR3 length equals 16 residues. V lost 4 bases and J lost 2; bases outside the gene matches: 8. Germline CDR1 MGHRA, CDR2 YSYEKL. CDR3 amino acids: CASSPYRDRANTEAFF. The CDR3 nucleotides are TGCGCCAGCAGCCCATATAGGGACAGGGCAAACACTGAAGCTTTCTTT.

This clonotype was detected a few times. In DNA, the CDR3 is TGCAGTGCTAGAAGGGGACAGGGAGGACTCTCCGGCAATCAGCCCCAGCATTTT. As protein: CSARRGQGGLSGNQPQHF. V usage is TRBV20-1 and J usage is TRBJ1-5, with 9 bases matching TRBD1. The CDR3 spans 18 residues. With 2 bases clipped from V and 2 bases from J, the junction kept 13 bases outside the gene matches. Germline V gives CDR1 DFQATT, CDR2 SNEGSKA (reference sequence).

This clonotype was recorded a few times. This chain joins TRBV20-1 and TRBJ2-3; 11 bases map to TRBD2. Looked up from germline, CDR1 is DFQATT and CDR2 is SNEGSKA (reference sequence). The length of the CDR3 is 16 residues. Trimming at V came to 5 bases and at J to 2 bases, leaving 9 bases not matched to a gene. As DNA, the CDR3 is TGCAGTGCTGGCCTAGCGGGAGGACCACCCACAGATACGCAGTATTTT. Protein product: CSAGLAGGPPTDTQYF.

This clonotype has just a few counts. The rearrangement links TRBV29-1 to TRBJ1-1; D might be TRBD1 (5 bases). Trimming took 5 bases from V and 1 from J, leaving 11 bases between them. CDR1 and CDR2 from the germline V gene are SQVTM and ANQGSEA. The CDR3 loop spans 13 amino acids. The CDR3 region is CSVSAGGNTEAFF. CDR3 nucleotide sequence: TGCAGCGTTTCGGCGGGGGGGAACACTGAAGCTTTCTTT.

The chain has TRBV20-1 and TRBJ2-5; 10 bases align to TRBD2. CDR3 size: 14 residues. J was trimmed by 5 bases and V by 3 bases; bases with no gene match: 6. Germline V gene sequence: CDR1 DFQATT, CDR2 SNEGSKA (reference sequence). Here the CDR3 reads CSARERGGWETQYF. The CDR3 nucleotides are TGCAGTGCTAGGGAGCGGGGGGGCTGGGAGACCCAGTACTTC.